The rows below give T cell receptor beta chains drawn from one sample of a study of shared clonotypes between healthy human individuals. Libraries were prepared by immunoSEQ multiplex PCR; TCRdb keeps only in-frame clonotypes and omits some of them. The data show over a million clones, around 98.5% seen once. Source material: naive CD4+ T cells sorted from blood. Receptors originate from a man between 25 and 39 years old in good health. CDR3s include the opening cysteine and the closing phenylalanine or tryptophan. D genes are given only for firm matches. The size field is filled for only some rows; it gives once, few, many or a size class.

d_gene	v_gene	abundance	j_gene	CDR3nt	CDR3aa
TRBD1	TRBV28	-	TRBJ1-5	TGTGCCAGCTGTTCACGCGGCGGGACAGGGGGATTTCAGCCCCAGCATTTT	CASCSRGGTGGFQPQHF
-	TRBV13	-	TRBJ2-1	TGTGCCAGCAGTACAAATCCGAGAGTCCACGAGCAGTTCTTC	CASSTNPRVHEQFF
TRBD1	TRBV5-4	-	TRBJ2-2	TGTGCCAGCAGCTTGGGACAGGGGAAGGGGACCGGGGAGCTGTTTTTT	CASSLGQGKGTGELFF
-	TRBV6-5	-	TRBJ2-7	TGTGCCAGCAGTTACGTCGATCCCCTGGGGGGCGAGCAGTACTTC	CASSYVDPLGGEQYF
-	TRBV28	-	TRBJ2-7	TGTGCCAGCAGCCCCGCCACTAAGGTCTTCTACGAGCAGTACTTC	CASSPATKVFYEQYF
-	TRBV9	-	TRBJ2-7	TGTGCCAGCAGCACCGGGACTCTCGTGGAGAACGAGCAGTACTTC	CASSTGTLVENEQYF
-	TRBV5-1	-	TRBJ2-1	TGCGCCAGCAGCTTGGTGGGTAGCGGCCTATCCTACAATGAGCAGTTCTTC	CASSLVGSGLSYNEQFF
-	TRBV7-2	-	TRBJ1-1	TGTGCCAGCAGCTTAGACGGCAAGACCAACACTGAAGCTTTCTTT	CASSLDGKTNTEAFF
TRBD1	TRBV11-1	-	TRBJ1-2	TGTGCCAGCAGCGCTCGGGGACAGCGAAACTATGGCTACACCTTC	CASSARGQRNYGYTF
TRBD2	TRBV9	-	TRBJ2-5	TGTGCCAGCAGCGCCGTATCCCCAGCGGGAGCTATCCAAGAGACCCAGTACTTC	CASSAVSPAGAIQETQYF
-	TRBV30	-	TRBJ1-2	TGTGCCTGGTCGAGGGGGGGCGGCTACACCTTC	CAWSRGGGYTF
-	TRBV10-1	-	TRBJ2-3	TGCGCCAGCAGCCTCCCAGGTTCAGGTCCAGATACGCAGTATTTT	CASSLPGSGPDTQYF
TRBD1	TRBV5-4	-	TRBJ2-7	TGTGCCAGCAGCAGGGGGGGACAGGGAGACTCCTACGAGCAGTACTTC	CASSRGGQGDSYEQYF
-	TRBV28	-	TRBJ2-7	TGTGCCAGCAGCCGCATAGGGGGGGCGTTACACTCCTACGAGCAGTACTTC	CASSRIGGALHSYEQYF
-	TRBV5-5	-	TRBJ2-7	TGTGCCAGCAGCCCTGGGCCTAGTGGGGAGCAGTACTTC	CASSPGPSGEQYF
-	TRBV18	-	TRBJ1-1	TGTGCCAGCTCACGGGTGGGAGGGGTCCCGATGAACACTGAAGCTTTCTTT	CASSRVGGVPMNTEAFF
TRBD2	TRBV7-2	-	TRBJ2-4	TGTGCCAGCAGCTTCACTAAAGGTTGGCGGGGGGCCAACATTCAGTACTTC	CASSFTKGWRGANIQYF
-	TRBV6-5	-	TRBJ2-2	TGTGCCAGCAGCCGTAGCGTATTCACCGGGGAGCTGTTTTTT	CASSRSVFTGELFF
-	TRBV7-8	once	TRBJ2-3	TGTGCCAGCAGCTTACGGAATAGCGGAGTCACAGATACGCAGTATTTT	CASSLRNSGVTDTQYF
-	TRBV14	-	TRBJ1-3	TGTGCCAGCAGCCAAAGGTTGATATCTGGAAACACCATATATTTT	CASSQRLISGNTIYF
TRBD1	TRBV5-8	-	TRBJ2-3	TGTGCCAGCAGCTTTAGACAGGGTGGGGATACGCAGTATTTT	CASSFRQGGDTQYF
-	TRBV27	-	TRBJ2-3	TGTGCCAGCAGTTTCGGACAGTGGGGTTGGGAAGATACGCAGTATTTT	CASSFGQWGWEDTQYF
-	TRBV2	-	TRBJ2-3	TGTGCCAGCAGTGTATTGAGCGGGAGCACAGATACGCAGTATTTT	CASSVLSGSTDTQYF
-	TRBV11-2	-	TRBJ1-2	TGTGCCAGCAGCCCCTATGTGGGGCTTACTAACTATGGCTACACCTTC	CASSPYVGLTNYGYTF
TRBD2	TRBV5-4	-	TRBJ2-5	TGTGCCAGCAGCCCTGGGACTAGCGGATTCCAAGAGACCCAGTACTTC	CASSPGTSGFQETQYF
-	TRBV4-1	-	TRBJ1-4	TGCGCCAGCAGCCAAGACCCTACAACTAATGAAAAACTGTTTTTT	CASSQDPTTNEKLFF
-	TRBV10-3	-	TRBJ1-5	TGTGCCATCAGTGAGTCAGGCAGGGCGGGCCAGCCCCAGCATTTT	CAISESGRAGQPQHF
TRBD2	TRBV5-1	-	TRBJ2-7	TGCGCCAGCAGCAAAGGGACTAGCGGGTCCTACGAGCAGTACTTC	CASSKGTSGSYEQYF
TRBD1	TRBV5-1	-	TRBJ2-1	TGCGCCAGCAGCACCGCTAGAGGGACAGGGAGTACCCACAATGAGCAGTTCTTC	CASSTARGTGSTHNEQFF
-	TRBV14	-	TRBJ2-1	TGTGCCAGCAGCCTCCAAGACTTGAATGAGCAGTTCTTC	CASSLQDLNEQFF
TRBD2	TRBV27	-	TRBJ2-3	TGTGCCAGCAGACTCGAGCCTGGACTAGCCTACACGCAGTATTTT	CASRLEPGLAYTQYF
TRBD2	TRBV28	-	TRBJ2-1	TGTGCCAGCAGTTTCGGACTAGCGGTTTTCAATGAGCAGTTCTTC	CASSFGLAVFNEQFF
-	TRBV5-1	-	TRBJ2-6	TGCGCCAGCAGCTCTATAACCTCTGGGGCCAACGTCCTGACTTTC	CASSSITSGANVLTF
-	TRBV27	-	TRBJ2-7	TGTGCCAGCCTCCGAACTACCAGCCACGAGCAGTACTTC	CASLRTTSHEQYF
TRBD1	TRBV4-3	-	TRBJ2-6	TGCGCCAGCAGCGGACCTTCCGGGACAGGCTCTGGGGCCAACGTCCTGACTTTC	CASSGPSGTGSGANVLTF
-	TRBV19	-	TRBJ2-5	TGTGCCAGTAGCGGTAAACCCAAAGAGACCCAGTACTTC	CASSGKPKETQYF
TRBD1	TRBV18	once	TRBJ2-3	TGTGCCAGCTCACCGACAGGGGGCACCACAGATACGCAGTATTTT	CASSPTGGTTDTQYF
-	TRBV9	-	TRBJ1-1	TGTGCCAGCAGCTCCGGCGGGATCCACACTGAAGCTTTCTTT	CASSSGGIHTEAFF
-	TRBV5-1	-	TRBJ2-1	TGCGCCAGCAGCGTCCGTGGCAATGAGCAGTTCTTC	CASSVRGNEQFF